This TCR beta chain was sequenced during a study of brain T cells in children with intractable seizures. General observations from the study: Only CDR3 sequence similarity suggested viral specificity, without known HCMV serostatus. Absence of clones before surgery may stem from lower sequencing depth.

Trimming took off 3 bases at V and 2 bases at J, with 8 bases between the two ends. There are 14 residues in the CDR3. From germline, CDR1 is LNHDA and CDR2 SQIVND (reference sequence). Profiling relied on immunoSEQ multiplex PCR, and the TCRdb table lists in-frame clones only, not all of them. Among tens of thousands of clones listed, under 95% were seen once. To note about this clone: Antigen specificity is unknown.

The chain has TRBV19 and TRBJ1-5; D call uncertain. The source of this sequence is a boy younger than two with tuberous sclerosis and intractable seizures. The sample was peripheral blood, taken at surgery. The CDR3 here is CASSIEAGNQPQHF. As DNA, the CDR3 is TGTGCCAGTAGTATCGAGGCGGGCAATCAGCCCCAGCATTTT.